One and the same sample provided the 18 T cell receptor beta chains below, sequenced in a study of technical replicates of blood from a few donors. Assay used: immunoSEQ multiplex PCR; TCRdb lists only in-frame clones, some missing. The table has about 56,000 clones, 90% to 95% seen once. The sequenced sample consisted of PBMCs. Every receptor here comes from a human donor in good health. Some clones in this sample may be carry-over from other donors' samples.

This sequence joins TRBV7-2 and TRBJ1-3; D ambiguous. The V gene's germline CDR1 is SGHTA and CDR2 FQGNSA. Trimming removed 2 bases at V and 4 bases at J, with 6 bases between. This CDR3 is built from 13 residues. CDR3 DNA sequence: TGTGCCAGCAGCTTATCCATCGGAAACACCATATATTTT. Encoded protein: CASSLSIGNTIYF.

The chain recombines TRBV5-4 with TRBJ1-2; possible D gene TRBD1, 6 bases. Germline V gene data show CDR1 as SGHNT and CDR2 as YYREEE (reference sequence). This CDR3 has 17 amino acids. V lost 0 bases, J lost 4 bases, and 19 bases lay in between. The CDR3 sequence: CASSLGQEYREGYGYTF. The CDR3 region has the DNA TGTGCCAGCAGCTTGGGTCAGGAATACAGGGAGGGCTATGGCTACACCTTC.

The chain joins TRBV7-2 to TRBJ1-5; D is uncertain. The germline V gene encodes CDR1 SGHTA and CDR2 FQGNSA. The CDR3 spans 14 residues. The V end was cut by 2 bases, the J end by 7 bases, with 12 bases between. This chain's CDR3 is CASSLLSGGQPQHF. For the CDR3, the DNA is TGTGCCAGCAGCTTACTATCGGGAGGACAGCCCCAGCATTTT.

CDR3 in amino acids: CASGSPGGYYGYTF. The CDR3 DNA reads as TGTGCTAGTGGTTCCCCAGGGGGGTACTATGGCTACACCTTC. The gene calls are TRBV12-5 and TRBJ1-2, with 7 nucleotides matching TRBD1. J gave up 3 bases and V 4 bases, and 5 bases lay outside the gene matches. This CDR3 is built from 14 residues. CDR1 and CDR2 from the germline V gene are LGHNT and FRNRAP.

The chain couples TRBV4-2 to TRBJ2-1; TRBD2 matches 12 bases. Germline loops: CDR1 LGHNA, CDR2 YNFKEQ. V dropped 0 bases and J dropped 4; count of bases not matched to a gene: 1. This CDR3 has 16 amino acids. In DNA, the CDR3 is TGTGCCAGCAGCCAAGATACTAGCGGGGGGTACAATGAGCAGTTCTTC. This gives the protein CASSQDTSGGYNEQFF.

The chain employs TRBV9 and TRBJ2-7; perhaps TRBD1 as D (5 bases). V was shortened by 0 bases and J by 2 bases, with 12 bases between the two germline ends. Germline CDR1 and CDR2: SGDLS and YYNGEE. The length of the CDR3 is 15 residues. Here the CDR3 DNA reads TGTGCCAGCAGCGTAGGGGCAGGGTACACCTACGAGCAGTACTTC. Amino acid sequence: CASSVGAGYTYEQYF. Looking up the rest from reference TRBV9 and TRBJ2-7 gives the full variable domain: DSGVTQTPKHLITATGQRVTLRCSPRSGDLSVYWYQQSLDQGLQFLIQYYNGEERAKGNILERFSAQQFPDLHSELNLSSLELGDSALYFCASSVGAGYTYEQYFGPGTRLTVT.

The chain links TRBV6-6 to TRBJ1-3; D is unresolved. Trimming took 0 bases from V and 4 from J, leaving 10 bases between them. Looked up from germline, CDR1 is MNHNY and CDR2 is SVGAGI (reference sequence). This CDR3 contains 15 residues. The chain's CDR3 is CASSYSSARGNTIYF. In nucleotides, the CDR3 is TGTGCCAGCAGTTACTCGTCAGCGAGGGGAAACACCATATATTTT.

This rearrangement joins TRBV27 to TRBJ2-7; 7 bases are a match to TRBD1. Germline V lookup: CDR1 MNHEY, CDR2 SMNVEV (reference sequence). The trim removed 6 bases at V and 0 bases at J, leaving 8 bases unmatched. The CDR3 is 15 amino acids. In DNA form, the CDR3 reads TGTGCCAGCAGCGTGTCGACAGGGCTCTCCTACGAGCAGTACTTC. Its translation is CASSVSTGLSYEQYF.

The V and J genes are TRBV6-5 and TRBJ2-3; perhaps TRBD2 as D (6 bases). The germline V gene encodes CDR1 MNHEY and CDR2 SVGAGI. Trimming pared 6 bases from V and 1 base from J, leaving 14 bases between. CDR3 size: 15 residues. CDR3 nucleotides: TGTGCCAGCAGGCCCAGGGCGGGGCGCACAGATACGCAGTATTTT. Protein product: CASRPRAGRTDTQYF.

This chain joins TRBV27 and TRBJ2-7, with TRBD1 matching over 7 bases. The germline CDR1 and CDR2 sequences are MNHEY and SMNVEV (reference sequence). J lost 0 bases, V lost 5 bases, and 4 bases had no gene match. This CDR3 is built from 14 residues. The CDR3: CASSPTGLSYEQYF. Written as DNA, the CDR3 is TGTGCCAGCAGTCCGACAGGGCTCTCCTACGAGCAGTACTTC.

This clone was seen only once. The chain recombines TRBV9 with TRBJ2-1; 11 nucleotides agree with TRBD1. The CDR3 length is 16 residues. Trimming removed 3 bases from V and 7 bases from J; junction bases left unmatched: 9. Looked up from germline, CDR1 is SGDLS and CDR2 is YYNGEE. CDR3 region: CASSAPGTGGVNEQFF. CDR3 DNA: TGTGCCAGCAGCGCTCCCGGGACAGGGGGGGTAAATGAGCAGTTCTTC.

This clone occurred once. This chain connects TRBV18 to TRBJ1-6; tentatively, D is TRBD1 (6 bases). The germline V gene has CDR1 KGHSH and CDR2 LQKENI. Trimming cost V 3 bases and J 0 bases, with 15 bases left between them. The CDR3 is made up of 18 amino acids. CDR3: CASSPTRSDSSYNSPLHF. The CDR3 nucleotides read TGTGCCAGCTCACCTACCCGGTCGGACAGCTCCTATAATTCACCCCTCCACTTT.

The V gene is TRBV6-6, the J gene TRBJ2-1, with 7 bases that match TRBD2. The CDR3 spans 13 residues. Germline trimming cut 6 bases from V and 10 bases from J; bases unmatched to any gene: 9. The germline gives CDR1 MNHNY, CDR2 SVGAGI (reference sequence). CDR3 amino acids: CASSLFGLVEQFF. As DNA, the CDR3 is TGTGCCAGCAGCCTTTTCGGACTAGTGGAGCAGTTCTTC.

By its share, this clone is medium-sized. V usage is TRBV6-5 and J usage is TRBJ2-1; D might be TRBD1 (5 bases). Germline V gene data show CDR1 as MNHEY and CDR2 as SVGAGI. The CDR3 runs to 15 residues. Trimming cost V 6 bases and J 0 bases, with 12 bases left between them. The chain's CDR3 is CASSQGDSSYNEQFF. The CDR3 nucleotides read TGTGCCAGCAGCCAAGGGGATAGCTCCTACAATGAGCAGTTCTTC.

The chain links TRBV7-2 to TRBJ1-1; 7 bases align to TRBD1. Germline V gene data show CDR1 as SGHTA and CDR2 as FQGNSA. The length of the CDR3 is 14 residues. The ends lost 5 bases at V and 3 bases at J; junction bases unmatched: 6. CDR3 nucleotide sequence: TGTGCCAGCAGCCCGGGACAGAAGGACACTGAAGCTTTCTTT. Protein sequence: CASSPGQKDTEAFF. The full variable domain, its missing parts supplied by reference TRBV7-2 and TRBJ1-1, is GAGVSQSPSNKVTEKGKDVELRCDPISGHTALYWYRQSLGQGLEFLIYFQGNSAPDKSGLPSDRFSAERTGGSVSTLTIQRTQQEDSAVYLCASSPGQKDTEAFFGQGTRLTVV.

This clone was picked up one time. The rearrangement links TRBV6-5 to TRBJ2-7, with 10 bases matching TRBD1. Trimming removed 2 bases from V and 4 bases from J; junction bases left unmatched: 5. Germline loops: CDR1 MNHEY, CDR2 SVGAGI. The CDR3 has 15 residues. In DNA form, the CDR3 reads TGTGCCAGCAGTTACCGGGGACAGGGGTGGTACGAGCAGTACTTC. Protein sequence: CASSYRGQGWYEQYF.

CDR3 DNA sequence: TGTGCCAGCAGACGACAGGGGGTAAACACCGGGGAGCTGTTTTTT. This codes for CASRRQGVNTGELFF. The rearrangement uses TRBV6-5 and TRBJ2-2; 9 nucleotides match TRBD1. The trim removed 6 bases at V and 2 bases at J, leaving 4 bases unmatched. Germline V gene sequence: CDR1 MNHEY, CDR2 SVGAGI. The CDR3 loop spans 15 amino acids.

V is TRBV7-2 and J is TRBJ1-3; TRBD1 agrees at 7 bases. V trimming: 5 bases; J trimming: 0 bases; junction bases outside the gene matches: 4. In germline, CDR1 is SGHTA, CDR2 FQGNSA. The CDR3 has 15 residues. The CDR3 here is CASSEGTASGNTIYF. The CDR3 DNA reads as TGTGCCAGCAGCGAGGGGACAGCCTCTGGAAACACCATATATTTT. The variable domain in full, with the rest retrieved from reference TRBV7-2 and TRBJ1-3, is GAGVSQSPSNKVTEKGKDVELRCDPISGHTALYWYRQSLGQGLEFLIYFQGNSAPDKSGLPSDRFSAERTGGSVSTLTIQRTQQEDSAVYLCASSEGTASGNTIYFGEGSWLTVV.